A selection of T cell receptor beta chains follows, all from one sample in a study of T cell responses to AZD1222 COVID-19 vaccine. Produced via immunoSEQ multiplex PCR; TCRdb's table is partial and in-frame only. The sample lists more than 150,000 clones; about 87% were seen once. Material: peripheral blood, obtained on day 0 of AZD1222 vaccination. The receptors shown here come from an adult in good health. CDR3s include the opening cysteine and the closing phenylalanine or tryptophan. D genes are given only for firm matches. Only some rows state a clone size, as once, few, many or a class for expanded clones.

abundance,j_gene,d_gene,v_gene,CDR3nt,CDR3aa
NA,TRBJ2-1,TRBD2,TRBV27,TGTGCCAGCAGACTAGCGGACAATGAGCAGTTCTTC,CASRLADNEQFF
NA,TRBJ1-6,NA,TRBV28,TGTGCCAGCAGTCCCCCGAGGGTCTCCGCTTCACCCCTCCACTTT,CASSPPRVSASPLHF
NA,TRBJ2-3,TRBD2,TRBV30,TGTGCCTGGGGACTAGCGGGAGTGATAGATACGCAGTATTTT,CAWGLAGVIDTQYF
NA,TRBJ1-3,NA,TRBV9,TGTGCCAGCAGCGTAGAACCGGACTCTGGAAACACCATATATTTT,CASSVEPDSGNTIYF
NA,TRBJ2-3,TRBD2,TRBV5-1,TGCGCCAGCAGCCTGCGGACTAGCGGGAGGGGGGGCGATACGCAGTATTTT,CASSLRTSGRGGDTQYF
NA,TRBJ2-2,NA,TRBV28,TGTGCCAGCAGCTCCCTCTGGGGTTCCACCGGGGAGCTGTTTTTT,CASSSLWGSTGELFF
few,TRBJ1-2,NA,TRBV6-5,TGTGCCAGCAGAATCGACGGATCGGTCGGCTACACCTTC,CASRIDGSVGYTF
NA,TRBJ1-2,NA,TRBV7-2,TGTGCCAGCAGCCCCCAGGGCTCTAACTATGGCTACACCTTC,CASSPQGSNYGYTF
NA,TRBJ2-7,NA,TRBV11-2,TGTGCCAGCAGCATACTGGAATGGGACGGATCCTACGAGCAGTACTTC,CASSILEWDGSYEQYF
NA,TRBJ2-6,NA,TRBV18,TGTGCCAGCTCACCACAGGGTACGGCCTCTGGGGCCAACGTCCTGACTTTC,CASSPQGTASGANVLTF
NA,TRBJ1-1,TRBD1,TRBV29-1,TGCAGCGTTGGGCAGGGGGCGAACACTGAAGCTTTCTTT,CSVGQGANTEAFF
NA,TRBJ2-1,TRBD2,TRBV7-3,TGTGCCAGCAGCCCGGGACTAGAAGGTAGGGAGCAGTTCTTC,CASSPGLEGREQFF
NA,TRBJ2-7,TRBD1,TRBV15,TGTGCCACCACCCATTGGGGCAGGGGGAGCTCCTACGAGCAGTACTTC,CATTHWGRGSSYEQYF
NA,TRBJ1-1,NA,TRBV19,TGTGCCAGTAGATCCCGGGCAGAAGCTTTCTTT,CASRSRAEAFF
once,TRBJ2-7,NA,TRBV4-3,TGCGCCAGCAGCCAAGATCGGGGGGCCAACGAGCAGTACTTC,CASSQDRGANEQYF
NA,TRBJ2-7,NA,TRBV6-5,TGTGCCAGCAGCCAGACAGTTTCCTACGAGCAGTACTTC,CASSQTVSYEQYF
once,TRBJ2-5,TRBD2,TRBV28,TGTGCCAGCAGTTTATGGGTCGGGTCTAGCGGGGGAAAGACCCAGTACTTC,CASSLWVGSSGGKTQYF
once,TRBJ1-5,TRBD1,TRBV6-1,TGTGCCAGCAGTGAAGCCACTACTGACAGGGCTGATAGCAATCAGCCCCAGCATTTT,CASSEATTDRADSNQPQHF
NA,TRBJ1-1,NA,TRBV30,TGTGCCTGGAGGCACGGGGCCCGGAACACTGAAGCTTTCTTT,CAWRHGARNTEAFF
NA,TRBJ1-5,NA,TRBV10-2,TGCGCCAGCAGACCTGGACTGGGAGGGAGTGCCAATCAGCCCCAGCATTTT,CASRPGLGGSANQPQHF
many,TRBJ1-2,NA,TRBV3-1/TRBV3-2,TGTGCCAGCAGCCAAGGCGCAACCGGTTATGGCTACACCTTC,CASSQGATGYGYTF
NA,TRBJ1-2,NA,TRBV30,TGTGCCTGGAGCGTCCGGACGACTAACTATGGCTACACCTTC,CAWSVRTTNYGYTF
NA,TRBJ1-2,NA,TRBV4-1,TGCGCCAGCAGCCGCTCAGACAGGACGACCTATGGCTACACCTTC,CASSRSDRTTYGYTF
NA,TRBJ2-1,TRBD2,TRBV5-1,TGCGCCAGCAGCGAGCGGGAGTCGTCGGGGACGTACAATGAGCAGTTCTTC,CASSERESSGTYNEQFF
NA,TRBJ2-2,NA,TRBV5-6,TGTGCCAGCAGCTTGGGGGGAAACACCGGGGAGCTGTTTTTT,CASSLGGNTGELFF
NA,TRBJ2-3,TRBD2,TRBV5-1,TGCGCCAGCACCGAATCACTAGCGGGAGCAGATACGCAGTATTTT,CASTESLAGADTQYF
once,TRBJ1-5,NA,TRBV27,TGTGCCAGCAGTTTATTCAGTTTGAACGGCAATCAGCCCCAGCATTTT,CASSLFSLNGNQPQHF
NA,TRBJ1-5,TRBD1,TRBV4-2,TGTGCCAGCAGCCAACCTCAGGGGGCGAGCAATCAGCCCCAGCATTTT,CASSQPQGASNQPQHF
NA,TRBJ2-7,NA,TRBV3-1/TRBV3-2,TGTGCCAGCAGCCAAGTGGGGGACGCTTACTACGAGCAGTACTTC,CASSQVGDAYYEQYF
NA,TRBJ1-2,TRBD1,TRBV19,TGTGCCAGTAGTGCACAGGGGAGTAACTATGGCTACACCTTC,CASSAQGSNYGYTF
NA,TRBJ2-1,TRBD1,TRBV9,TGTGCCAGCAGCGTAACAGGGGGGTACAATGAGCAGTTCTTC,CASSVTGGYNEQFF
once,TRBJ1-2,NA,TRBV24-1,TGTGCCACCAGTGATTCCGACAGGCTTAACTATGGCTACACCTTC,CATSDSDRLNYGYTF
NA,TRBJ1-5,NA,TRBV6-5,TGTGCCAGCAGTCCACTTCAGCCCCAGCATTTT,CASSPLQPQHF
NA,TRBJ2-5,TRBD1,TRBV27,TGTGCCAGCAGTAGACTACAGGGGGGAGAGACCCAGTACTTC,CASSRLQGGETQYF
NA,TRBJ2-3,TRBD2,TRBV13,TGTGCCAGCAGCGGACAGGGACTAGCGGGGACAGATACGCAGTATTTT,CASSGQGLAGTDTQYF
NA,TRBJ1-2,NA,TRBV6-5,TGTGCCAGCAGACCAACCGCGTTCTATGGCTACACCTTC,CASRPTAFYGYTF
NA,TRBJ2-5,TRBD2,TRBV19,TGTGCCAGTAGTACCCCAGGGTCCTCTAGCGGGAGGTCCGGGGAGACCCAGTACTTC,CASSTPGSSSGRSGETQYF
NA,TRBJ2-1,NA,TRBV7-9,TGTGCCAGCAGCTTAGCGAGGAACAATGAGCAGTTCTTC,CASSLARNNEQFF
NA,TRBJ1-1,NA,TRBV6-2/TRBV6-3,TGTGCCAGCAGTACCGGACATGGTTCGAACACTGAAGCTTTCTTT,CASSTGHGSNTEAFF
NA,TRBJ2-7,TRBD1,TRBV6-2/TRBV6-3,TGTGCCAGCAGTTACAGATGGGACAGGGTTCACTCCTACGAGCAGTACTTC,CASSYRWDRVHSYEQYF
once,TRBJ1-3,TRBD1,TRBV4-1,TGCGCCAGCAGCCAACAGGGGGCTGGAAACACCATATATTTT,CASSQQGAGNTIYF
NA,TRBJ2-3,TRBD1,TRBV11-3,TGTGCCAGCAGCTCCGGACAGGGGTTCACAGATACGCAGTATTTT,CASSSGQGFTDTQYF
NA,TRBJ1-6,NA,TRBV7-2,TGTGCCAGCAGATTATCTACCGGACTGGATAATTCACCCCTCCACTTT,CASRLSTGLDNSPLHF
NA,TRBJ2-7,TRBD2,TRBV7-9,TGTGCCAGCAGCCTCCCGGAGGGACTATCGTACGAGCAGTACTTC,CASSLPEGLSYEQYF
NA,TRBJ2-3,TRBD1,TRBV12-5,TGTGCTAGTGGATGGACAGGGCTTACAGATACGCAGTATTTT,CASGWTGLTDTQYF
NA,TRBJ1-1,TRBD1,TRBV29-1,TGCAGCGCCGTGACAGGGACGATGAACACTGAAGCTTTCTTT,CSAVTGTMNTEAFF
NA,TRBJ1-5,NA,TRBV28,TGTGCCAGCAGTTTTAGAGGGGGTCAGCCCCAGCATTTT,CASSFRGGQPQHF
NA,TRBJ1-2,NA,TRBV16,TGTGCCAGCAGCCAACGAGCCGGACCAGGGAGTGATCGCTACACCTTC,CASSQRAGPGSDRYTF
NA,TRBJ2-7,TRBD1,TRBV12-3/TRBV12-4,TGTGCCAGCAGTTTCCAGGGGGCTACGGAGCAGTACTTC,CASSFQGATEQYF
NA,TRBJ1-3,TRBD1,TRBV28,TGTGCCAGCAGTAATCCGACAGGGCGAGGAAACACCATATATTTT,CASSNPTGRGNTIYF